This T cell receptor beta chain is from a study of shared clonotypes between healthy human individuals. The study, taken as a whole, reports: Across subsets, estimated richness was generally greater for naive than for memory populations. A handful of donors showed sharing of about 4.6% of naive CD4 clonotypes.

Donors were Caucasian adults residing in Nashville, Tennessee, USA. It was roughly 190 ng DNA, some 30,000 T cell genomes, that sorted-subset replicate PCRs used. Measured with immunoSEQ multiplex PCR; TCRdb has only the in-frame clones, and not every one. This sample yields 650,000 to 800,000 clones, of which 55% to 80% are seen a single time; over 1.5% belongs to the top ten. On this clone itself: Its specificity is unknown.

The CDR3 covers 14 residues. V lost 6 bases, J lost 1 base, and 9 bases lay in between. Germline-derived CDR1 and CDR2 are MDHEN and SYDVKM. Sequencing was performed on memory CD4+ T cells sorted from blood. Regarding subset: CD45RA-negative fraction. The sequence came from a woman in her twenties or thirties in good health. The chain carries TRBV28 and TRBJ2-2; D gene unclear. Here the CDR3 reads CASSSDGNTGELFF. The CDR3 DNA is TGTGCCAGCAGCTCCGACGGGAACACCGGGGAGCTGTTTTTT.